Detailed here is one T cell receptor beta chain. This entry is derived from a study of low-dose radiotherapy and immunotherapy resistance in tumors. Study-level information: With fractions of 0.5 Gy given every 2 weeks, Cohort 1 accumulated a total of 6.5 Gy. Study patients were administered oral aspirin at 300 mg daily for four cycles from cycle 1 day 1.

Primers targeting TRAV and TRBV primed first-strand cDNA, covering alpha and beta chains. The TCRs were subjected to amplification over 20 PCR cycles employing a constant-region primer in conjunction with a V-primer adapter. TCRdb re-derived calls from the reads in MiXCR, one entry per CDR3 protein. This table holds under 90,000 distinct CDR3 sequences, roughly a sixth found once. Germline V lookup: CDR1 DFQATT, CDR2 SNEGSKA (reference sequence). With 1 base clipped from V and 4 bases from J, the junction kept 9 bases outside the gene matches. The CDR3 contains 15 residues. Specified time point: before trial treatment. The patients who were eligible all carried advanced solid tumors that lacked tumor-infiltrating lymphocytes, meaning the tumors were TIL-negative.

This TCR was recovered from a male donor with prostate cancer. The sample was PBMCs, taken before treatment. The rearrangement uses TRBV20-1 and TRBJ2-7, with 8 bases identical to TRBD2. CDR3 sequence: CSARGSGGGQYEQYF. CDR3 in DNA: TGCAGTGCTAGAGGGTCGGGCGGGGGGCAATACGAGCAGTACTTC.